Below are 2 T cell receptor beta chains sequenced from a single sample in a study of siplizumab effects on memory and regulatory T cells. Sequenced by immunoSEQ multiplex PCR; TCRdb stores in-frame clones only, minus some. The sample includes some 100,000 clones, roughly 94% seen only once; the top ten take roughly 1.3%. Sequencing was done on a sample of non-Treg CD4+ T cells sorted from blood. The source of these receptors is a human donor in good health.

The chain recombines TRBV28 with TRBJ1-1, with a tentative D call TRBD1 (5 bases). CDR3 size: 17 residues. The V gene's germline CDR1 is MDHEN and CDR2 SYDVKM. Trimming left V 5 bases short and J 6 bases short, with 25 bases between. The CDR3 protein is CASSLFESTGVLAEAFF. CDR3 nucleotide sequence: TGTGCCAGCAGTCTATTCGAGAGCACAGGAGTTTTGGCTGAAGCTTTCTTT.

The chain employs TRBV5-1 and TRBJ2-7; D call uncertain. The germline V gene has CDR1 SGHRS and CDR2 YFSETQ. V dropped 7 bases and J dropped 2 bases, with 22 bases sitting between them. This CDR3 region has 16 residues. CDR3 sequence (DNA): TGCGCCAGCTCGCCCCCCCACAGCTACATCACCTACGAGCAGTACTTC. It is translated as CASSPPHSYITYEQYF. The whole variable domain, remainder taken from reference TRBV5-1 and TRBJ2-7, is KAGVTQTPRYLIKTRGQQVTLSCSPISGHRSVSWYQQTPGQGLQFLFEYFSETQRNKGNFPGRFSGRQFSNSRSEMNVSTLELGDSALYLCASSPPHSYITYEQYFGPGTRLTVT.